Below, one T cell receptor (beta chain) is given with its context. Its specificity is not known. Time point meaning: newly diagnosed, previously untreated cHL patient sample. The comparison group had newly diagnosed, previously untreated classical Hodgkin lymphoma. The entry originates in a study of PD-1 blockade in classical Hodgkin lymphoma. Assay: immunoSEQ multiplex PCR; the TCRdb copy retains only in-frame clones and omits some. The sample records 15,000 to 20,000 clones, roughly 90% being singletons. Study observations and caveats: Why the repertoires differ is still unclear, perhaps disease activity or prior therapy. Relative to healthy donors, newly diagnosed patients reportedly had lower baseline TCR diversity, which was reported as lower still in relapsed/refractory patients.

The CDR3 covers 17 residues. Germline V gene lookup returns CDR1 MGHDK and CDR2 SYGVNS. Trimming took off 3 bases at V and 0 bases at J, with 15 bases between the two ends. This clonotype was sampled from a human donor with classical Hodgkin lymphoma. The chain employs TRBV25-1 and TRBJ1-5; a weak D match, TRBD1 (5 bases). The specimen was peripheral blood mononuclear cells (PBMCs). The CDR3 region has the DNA TGTGCCAGCAGTGAGGGCCCCGACAGATATAGCAATCAGCCCCAGCATTTT. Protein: CASSEGPDRYSNQPQHF.